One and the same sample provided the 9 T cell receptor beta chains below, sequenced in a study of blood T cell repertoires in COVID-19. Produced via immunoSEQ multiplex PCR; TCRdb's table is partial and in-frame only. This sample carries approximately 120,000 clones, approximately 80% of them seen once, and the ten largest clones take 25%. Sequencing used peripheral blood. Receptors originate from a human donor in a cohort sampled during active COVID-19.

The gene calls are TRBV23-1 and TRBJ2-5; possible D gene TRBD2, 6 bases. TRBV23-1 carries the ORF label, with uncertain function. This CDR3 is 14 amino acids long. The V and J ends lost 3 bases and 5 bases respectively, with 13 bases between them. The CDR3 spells CASSHRGNRETQYF. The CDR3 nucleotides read TGCGCCAGCAGTCATCGGGGGAATCGTGAGACCCAGTACTTC.

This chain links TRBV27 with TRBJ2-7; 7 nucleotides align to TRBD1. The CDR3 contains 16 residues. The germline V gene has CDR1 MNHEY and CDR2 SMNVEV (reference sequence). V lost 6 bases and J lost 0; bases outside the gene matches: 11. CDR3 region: CASRARQGTSSYEQYF. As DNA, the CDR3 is TGTGCCAGCAGGGCCAGACAGGGTACGAGCTCCTACGAGCAGTACTTC.

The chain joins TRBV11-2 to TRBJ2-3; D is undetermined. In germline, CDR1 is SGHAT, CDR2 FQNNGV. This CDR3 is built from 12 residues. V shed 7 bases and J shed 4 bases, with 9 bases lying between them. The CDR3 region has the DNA TGTGCCAGCAAACGCAGTTCAGATACGCAGTATTTT. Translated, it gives CASKRSSDTQYF.

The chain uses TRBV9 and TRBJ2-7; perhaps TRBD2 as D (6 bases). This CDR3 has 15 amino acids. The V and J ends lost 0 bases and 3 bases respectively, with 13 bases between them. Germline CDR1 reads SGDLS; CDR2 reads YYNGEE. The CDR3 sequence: CASSVDSGDFYEQYF. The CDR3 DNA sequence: TGTGCCAGCAGCGTAGATTCGGGGGACTTCTACGAGCAGTACTTC.

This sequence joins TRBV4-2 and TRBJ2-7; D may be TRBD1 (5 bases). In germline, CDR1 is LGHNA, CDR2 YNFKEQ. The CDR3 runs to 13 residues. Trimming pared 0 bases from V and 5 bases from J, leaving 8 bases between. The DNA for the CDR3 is TGTGCCAGCAGCCAAGAATTAGGGGACGAGCAGTACTTC. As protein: CASSQELGDEQYF.

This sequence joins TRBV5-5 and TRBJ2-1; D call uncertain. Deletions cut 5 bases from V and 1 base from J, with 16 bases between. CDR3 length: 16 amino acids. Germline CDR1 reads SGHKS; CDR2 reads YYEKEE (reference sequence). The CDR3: CASSRPPFSSYNEQFF. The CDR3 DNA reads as TGTGCCAGCAGTCGTCCGCCATTCAGTTCCTACAATGAGCAGTTCTTC. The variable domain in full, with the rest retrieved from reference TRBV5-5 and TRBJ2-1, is DAGVTQSPTHLIKTRGQQVTLRCSPISGHKSVSWYQQVLGQGPQFIFQYYEKEERGRGNFPDRFSARQFPNYSSELNVNALLLGDSALYLCASSRPPFSSYNEQFFGPGTRLTVL.

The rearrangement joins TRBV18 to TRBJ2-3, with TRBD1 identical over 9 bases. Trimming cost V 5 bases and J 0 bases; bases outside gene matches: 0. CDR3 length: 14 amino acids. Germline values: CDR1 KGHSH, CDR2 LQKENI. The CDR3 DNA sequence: TGTGCCAGCTCAGGGACAGGGAGCACAGATACGCAGTATTTT. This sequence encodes CASSGTGSTDTQYF. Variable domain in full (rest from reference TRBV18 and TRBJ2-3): NAGVMQNPRHLVRRRGQEARLRCSPMKGHSHVYWYRQLPEEGLKFMVYLQKENIIDESGMPKERFSAEFPKEGPSILRIQQVVRGDSAAYFCASSGTGSTDTQYFGPGTRLTVL.

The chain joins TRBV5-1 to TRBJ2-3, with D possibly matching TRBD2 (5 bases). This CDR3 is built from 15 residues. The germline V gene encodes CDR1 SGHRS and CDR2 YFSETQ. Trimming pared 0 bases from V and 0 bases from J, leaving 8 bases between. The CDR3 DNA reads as TGCGCCAGCAGCTTGGGCGGGTTAAGCACAGATACGCAGTATTTT. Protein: CASSLGGLSTDTQYF.

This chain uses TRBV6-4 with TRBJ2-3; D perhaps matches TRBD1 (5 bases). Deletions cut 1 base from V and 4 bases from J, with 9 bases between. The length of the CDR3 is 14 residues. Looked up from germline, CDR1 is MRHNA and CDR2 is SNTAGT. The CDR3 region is CASSDLQGSDTQYF. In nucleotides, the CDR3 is TGTGCCAGCAGTGACTTGCAGGGTTCAGATACGCAGTATTTT.